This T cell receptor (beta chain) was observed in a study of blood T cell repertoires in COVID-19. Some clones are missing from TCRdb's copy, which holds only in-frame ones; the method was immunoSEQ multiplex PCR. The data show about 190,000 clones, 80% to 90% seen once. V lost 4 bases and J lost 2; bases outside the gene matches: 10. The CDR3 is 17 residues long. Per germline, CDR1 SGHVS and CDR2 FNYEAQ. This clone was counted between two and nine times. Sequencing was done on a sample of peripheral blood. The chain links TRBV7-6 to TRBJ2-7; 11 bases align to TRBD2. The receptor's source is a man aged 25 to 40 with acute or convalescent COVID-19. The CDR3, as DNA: TGTGCCAGCAGCTCCAGACTAGCGGGATGGACCCCCTACGAGCAGTACTTC. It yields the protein CASSSRLAGWTPYEQYF.